This is a list of T cell receptor beta chains from one sample in a study of molecular identifiers for immune sequencing clone quantification. A single record per CDR3 protein comes from TCRdb applying MiXCR to the PCR reads. The repertoire holds 400,000 to 600,000 distinct CDR3 sequences, about a quarter seen once, with approximately 0.8% in the top ten. The sequencing input was naive CD8+ T cells from blood, with Jurkat cell RNA spiked in. These receptor sequences come from a human donor in good health. Some libraries in this study had Jurkat cell RNA spiked in. CDR3s leave out the opening cysteine and the closing phenylalanine or tryptophan.

j_call: TRBJ1-3; v_call: TRBV7-9; cdr3_length: 14; cdr3_aa: ASTPGPTNSGNTIY
j_call: TRBJ2-2; v_call: TRBV7-8; cdr3_length: 12; cdr3_aa: ASLGAANTGELF
j_call: TRBJ2-3; v_call: TRBV2; cdr3_length: 13; cdr3_aa: ASTRPRDISDTQY
j_call: TRBJ1-5; v_call: TRBV5-6; cdr3_length: 13; cdr3_aa: ASSAGQGGNQPQH
j_call: TRBJ2-1; v_call: TRBV29-1; cdr3_length: 11; cdr3_aa: STGQGAYNEQF
j_call: TRBJ1-1; v_call: TRBV6-2/TRBV6-3; cdr3_length: 13; cdr3_aa: ASSPPTGMHTEAF
j_call: TRBJ2-7; v_call: TRBV10-3; cdr3_length: 12; cdr3_aa: AISEHETHYEQY
j_call: TRBJ1-1; v_call: TRBV27; cdr3_length: 15; cdr3_aa: ASSLVQSQGVGTEAF
j_call: TRBJ2-7; v_call: TRBV7-2; cdr3_length: 12; cdr3_aa: ASSLGPDAYEQY
j_call: TRBJ2-7; v_call: TRBV4-3; cdr3_length: 12; cdr3_aa: ASSQDGAAYEQY
j_call: TRBJ2-3; v_call: TRBV12-3/TRBV12-4; cdr3_length: 13; cdr3_aa: ASSERTGGADTQY
j_call: TRBJ1-6; v_call: TRBV20-1; cdr3_length: 16; cdr3_aa: SAHHSGVWSSYNSPLH
j_call: TRBJ2-5; v_call: TRBV28; cdr3_length: 13; cdr3_aa: ASSLGSYSQETQY
j_call: TRBJ2-3; v_call: TRBV24-1; cdr3_length: 13; cdr3_aa: ATSSGLAGADTQY
j_call: TRBJ1-4; v_call: TRBV20-1; cdr3_length: 11; cdr3_aa: SARPGVGEKLF
j_call: TRBJ1-5; v_call: TRBV2; cdr3_length: 15; cdr3_aa: ASSAPGETRVTAPQH
j_call: TRBJ1-1; v_call: TRBV6-2/TRBV6-3; cdr3_length: 11; cdr3_aa: ASSYHQNTEAF
j_call: TRBJ2-7; v_call: TRBV27; cdr3_length: 13; cdr3_aa: ASSFGTAGLHEQY
j_call: TRBJ2-3; v_call: TRBV21-1; cdr3_length: 14; cdr3_aa: ASSKSETRLADTQY
j_call: TRBJ2-7; v_call: TRBV12-3/TRBV12-4; cdr3_length: 13; cdr3_aa: ASSKTRDSVNEQY
j_call: TRBJ2-4; v_call: TRBV28; cdr3_length: 10; cdr3_aa: ASSLSGNIQY
j_call: TRBJ1-1; v_call: TRBV14; cdr3_length: 11; cdr3_aa: ASSQLSNTEAF
j_call: TRBJ2-7; v_call: TRBV30; cdr3_length: 11; cdr3_aa: AWSALQGYEQY
j_call: TRBJ2-7; v_call: TRBV27; cdr3_length: 15; cdr3_aa: ASSSITPGPPNYEQY
j_call: TRBJ1-3; v_call: TRBV11-2; cdr3_length: 13; cdr3_aa: ASSLGRTSGNTIY
j_call: TRBJ2-1; v_call: TRBV7-2; cdr3_length: 16; cdr3_aa: ASSLDSGSFGKDNEQF
j_call: TRBJ1-4; v_call: TRBV20-1; cdr3_length: 15; cdr3_aa: SARDFREVFENEKLF
j_call: TRBJ2-1; v_call: TRBV5-6; cdr3_length: 14; cdr3_aa: ASSFGLAGLDNEQF
j_call: TRBJ2-5; v_call: TRBV20-1; cdr3_length: 14; cdr3_aa: SARASPGQPGEPQY
j_call: TRBJ2-2; v_call: TRBV24-1; cdr3_length: 15; cdr3_aa: ATSDTGAGLGAGELF
j_call: TRBJ1-6; v_call: TRBV20-1; cdr3_length: 14; cdr3_aa: SARDSRQDYNSPLH